The following is a T cell receptor (beta chain) sequence with its context. Sequence at one end of the junction differs from germline and may be a read error. The sample originates from a study of OX40 agonist ivuxolimab in advanced cancers. The assay was immunoSEQ multiplex PCR, and TCRdb's table has in-frame clones only and misses some. The sample has tens of thousands of clones; 70% to 90% are singletons. The CDR3 spans 13 residues. Germline values: CDR1 SGHAT, CDR2 FQNNGV. V and J are TRBV11-2 and TRBJ2-7; D not resolved. This TCR was recovered from an adult with an advanced solid tumor such as melanoma, head and neck, liver or kidney cancer. Sequencing used CD4+ or CD8+ T cells sorted from blood, obtained in a trial of the OX40 agonist ivuxolimab. The CDR3 sequence: CASSLDNTYEQYF. The CDR3 nucleotides read TGTGCCAGCAGTTTAGACAACACCTACGAGCAGTACTTC. Drawing the rest from reference TRBV11-2 and TRBJ2-7, the complete variable domain is EAGVAQSPRYKIIEKRQSVAFWCNPISGHATLYWYQQILGQGPKLLIQFQNNGVVDDSQLPKDRFSAERLKGVDSTLKIQPAKLEDSAVYLCASSLDNTYEQYFGPGTRLTVT.